Listed below are T cell receptor beta chains from one sample, sequenced in a study of shared clonotypes between healthy human individuals. TCRdb's copy holds only in-frame clones and misses some; the assay was immunoSEQ multiplex PCR. This sample yields a few hundred thousand clones, of which approximately 79% are seen a single time; 10% to 13% belongs to the top ten. The sample was memory CD4+ T cells sorted from blood. These receptors all stem from a man aged 25-45 years in good health. The CDR3 runs from the conserved cysteine through the conserved F or W. D genes are given only for firm matches. Size values are once, few and many counts, or a class for expanded clones, and some rows have none.

CDR3aa	CDR3nt	v_gene	d_gene	j_gene	len	abundance
CAISSGLTDTQYF	TGTGCCATCAGCAGCGGCCTCACAGATACGCAGTATTTT	TRBV10-3	NA	TRBJ2-3	13	few
CASSLGQAGGLYEQYF	TGTGCCAGCAGTTTAGGTCAAGCGGGAGGGCTCTACGAGCAGTACTTC	TRBV28	TRBD2	TRBJ2-7	16	NA
CASSQVLGTSTDTQYF	TGTGCCAGCAGCCAAGTCCTCGGGACTAGCACAGATACGCAGTATTTT	TRBV14	NA	TRBJ2-3	16	once
CSVRGQNRGTDRNEQYF	TGCAGCGTTCGGGGCCAAAACCGCGGGACAGATAGGAACGAGCAGTACTTC	TRBV29-1	NA	TRBJ2-7	17	NA
CASRETYNTEAFF	TGTGCCAGCAGGGAGACATACAACACTGAAGCTTTCTTT	TRBV6-1	NA	TRBJ1-1	13	once
CASSPASLGGELFF	TGTGCCAGCAGCCCGGCCTCCCTCGGCGGGGAGCTGTTTTTT	TRBV6-6	NA	TRBJ2-2	14	few
CASSSAHRAGNQPQHF	TGTGCCAGCAGTTCAGCACACAGGGCGGGCAATCAGCCCCAGCATTTT	TRBV25-1	NA	TRBJ1-5	16	NA
CASSFIAGGKETQYF	TGTGCCAGCAGTTTTATAGCGGGAGGGAAAGAGACCCAGTACTTC	TRBV28	TRBD2	TRBJ2-5	15	many
CSPIDQETQYF	TGCAGTCCCATAGACCAAGAGACCCAGTACTTC	TRBV20-1	NA	TRBJ2-5	11	NA
CASSDYSYNEQFF	TGCGCCAGCAGTGATTACTCCTACAATGAGCAGTTCTTC	TRBV10-1	NA	TRBJ2-1	13	few
CASSDRLTYEQYF	TGCGCCAGCAGTGACAGACTCACCTACGAGCAGTACTTC	TRBV10-2	NA	TRBJ2-7	13	once
CASSRRSSGKPYNEQFF	TGTGCCAGCAGTCGAAGATCTAGCGGGAAACCCTACAATGAGCAGTTCTTC	TRBV5-4	TRBD2	TRBJ2-1	17	NA
CASSVEGLARETQYF	TGTGCCAGCAGCGTAGAGGGGCTAGCACGAGAGACCCAGTACTTC	TRBV9	NA	TRBJ2-5	15	NA
CASSAPGPNTEAFF	TGTGCCAGCAGTGCCCCGGGACCGAACACTGAAGCTTTCTTT	TRBV25-1	NA	TRBJ1-1	14	NA
CASSSSGGLGYGYTF	TGTGCCAGCAGCTCAAGCGGGGGTCTAGGCTATGGCTACACCTTC	TRBV7-8	NA	TRBJ1-2	15	NA
CASSAPPGRISGNTIYF	TGTGCCAGCAGTGCCCCCCCGGGACGGATCTCTGGAAACACCATATATTTT	TRBV2	NA	TRBJ1-3	17	NA
CAISDGGGTDTQYF	TGTGCCATCAGTGACGGCGGGGGCACAGATACGCAGTATTTT	TRBV10-3	NA	TRBJ2-3	14	few
CASSVASGRRRRDTQYF	TGTGCCAGCAGCGTTGCTAGCGGGAGGAGGAGGCGGGATACGCAGTATTTT	TRBV9	TRBD2	TRBJ2-3	17	NA
CASFGTGSVPEAFF	TGTGCCAGCTTCGGGACAGGGTCGGTTCCTGAAGCTTTCTTT	TRBV28	TRBD1	TRBJ1-1	14	NA
CASSFFSGTGDGYTF	TGTGCCAGCAGTTTTTTCTCCGGGACAGGGGATGGCTACACCTTC	TRBV27	TRBD1	TRBJ1-2	15	NA
CASSMGGQETQYF	TGTGCCAGCTCCATGGGAGGGCAAGAGACCCAGTACTTC	TRBV18	TRBD2	TRBJ2-5	13	few
CASSSGLSGETQYF	TGCGCCAGCAGCTCCGGGCTGTCCGGGGAGACCCAGTACTTC	TRBV5-1	NA	TRBJ2-5	14	NA
CASRYSHRATYEQYF	TGTGCCAGTAGATATTCGCACAGGGCTACCTACGAGCAGTACTTC	TRBV19	NA	TRBJ2-7	15	NA
CASKTWDQAFF	TGTGCCAGCAAGACGTGGGACCAAGCTTTCTTT	TRBV6-1	NA	TRBJ1-1	11	NA
CASRVGHASDEQFF	TGTGCCAGCAGGGTGGGCCATGCGAGCGATGAGCAGTTCTTC	TRBV7-2	NA	TRBJ2-1	14	NA
CASSNLPGQGQETQYF	TGTGCCAGCAGCAACCTACCGGGACAGGGTCAAGAGACCCAGTACTTC	TRBV5-5	TRBD1	TRBJ2-5	16	few
CASLRQGFVQPQHF	TGTGCCAGCCTCAGACAGGGATTCGTTCAGCCCCAGCATTTT	TRBV6-1	TRBD1	TRBJ1-5	14	NA
CASSAKQGDIQYF	TGTGCCAGCAGCGCCAAACAGGGAGACATTCAGTACTTC	TRBV7-9	NA	TRBJ2-4	13	NA
CASSPGTRKETQYF	TGCGCCAGCAGCCCAGGGACTAGAAAAGAGACCCAGTACTTC	TRBV5-1	TRBD2	TRBJ2-5	14	NA
CSVQKDGYTF	TGCAGCGTTCAAAAAGATGGCTACACCTTC	TRBV29-1	NA	TRBJ1-2	10	NA